The present T cell receptor beta chain was sequenced within a study of identical twins. Study outcomes and limitations: Carriage of fewer insertions was seen in abundant cord blood beta clonotypes, whereas memory repertoires showed none.

With respect to this clonotype: Its antigen is unknown.

The CDR3 extends over 14 amino acids. Germline V gene sequence: CDR1 SGHTA, CDR2 FQGNSA. V lost 1 base, J lost 5 bases, and 11 bases lay in between. All of the donors were Caucasians in good health. Using its own MiXCR run on the 5' RACE reads, TCRdb lists one record per CDR3 protein. Among under 800,000 distinct CDR3 sequences listed, 21% were seen once. The same sample was also studied in work on T cells expressing NK-cell markers. As reported in that work: Seven HCMV-seropositive donors and one seronegative donor made up the eight sequenced donors. What remained unclear was the HCMV specificity of expanded NKG2C+ T cell clones.

This rearrangement joins TRBV7-2 to TRBJ1-1; unclear D gene. This TCR came from a woman aged 18-29 years in good health. Sequencing input: PBMCs. The DNA for the CDR3 is TGTGCCAGCAGCTTAGAGGCAGCTAGGACTGAAGCTTTCTTT. Its translation is CASSLEAARTEAFF.